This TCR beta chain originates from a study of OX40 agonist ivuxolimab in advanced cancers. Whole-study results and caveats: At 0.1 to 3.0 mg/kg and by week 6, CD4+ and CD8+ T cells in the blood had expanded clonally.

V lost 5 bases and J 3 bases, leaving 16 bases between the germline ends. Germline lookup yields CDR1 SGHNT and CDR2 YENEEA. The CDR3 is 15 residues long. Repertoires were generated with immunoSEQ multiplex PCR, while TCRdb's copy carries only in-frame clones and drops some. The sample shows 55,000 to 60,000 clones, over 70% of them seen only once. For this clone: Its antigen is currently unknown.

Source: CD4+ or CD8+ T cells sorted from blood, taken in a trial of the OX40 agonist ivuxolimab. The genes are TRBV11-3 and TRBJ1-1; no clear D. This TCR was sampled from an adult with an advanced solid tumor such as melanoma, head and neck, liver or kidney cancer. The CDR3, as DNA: TGTGCCAGCAGCCTAGGAGGGCGCGGAGACACTGAAGCTTTCTTT. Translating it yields CASSLGGRGDTEAFF.